The 15 T cell receptor beta chains below were found in one sample sequenced in a study of blood T cell repertoires in COVID-19. Sequenced by immunoSEQ multiplex PCR; TCRdb stores in-frame clones only, minus some. The sample consists of 95,000 to 100,000 clones, approximately 84% of them appearing once. Sequenced sample: peripheral blood. These TCRs come from a woman over 75 with acute or convalescent COVID-19.

The chain uses TRBV28 and TRBJ1-2; 8 bases agree with TRBD1. The CDR3 is 15 amino acids. The junction had 7 bases not matched to a gene; V was cut back by 5 bases and J by 2 bases. The germline CDR1 and CDR2 sequences are MDHEN and SYDVKM. The CDR3 DNA reads as TGTGCCAGCAGTACTCAGGACAGGGTCAACTATGGCTACACCTTC. Translation gives CASSTQDRVNYGYTF.

The CDR3 coding sequence is TGTGCCAGCAGCTTAGGGCAAAGTAGAGGCCTCCACTTT. Its translation: CASSLGQSRGLHF. The rearrangement uses TRBV7-8 and TRBJ1-6; D not resolved. The CDR3 contains 13 residues. The germline CDR1 and CDR2 sequences are SGHVS and FQNEAQ. With 1 base removed from V and 15 bases from J, the gap between germline ends came to 13 bases.

The chain employs TRBV2 and TRBJ2-1; D is unclear. This CDR3 has 15 amino acids. Trimming took 4 bases from V and 0 from J, leaving 10 bases between them. The germline CDR1 and CDR2 sequences are SNHLY and FYNNEI. Here the CDR3 DNA reads TGTGCCAGCAGTGTTGAGTTTCTCTCCTACAATGAGCAGTTCTTC. Encoded protein: CASSVEFLSYNEQFF.

This clone was seen at least ten times. This rearrangement joins TRBV11-2 to TRBJ1-6, with a tentative D call TRBD1 (6 bases). Germline CDR1 SGHAT, CDR2 FQNNGV. The CDR3 covers 14 residues. The germline V and J ends were trimmed by 5 bases and 7 bases, with 12 bases remaining between them. The CDR3 DNA sequence: TGTGCCAGCAGCCGTACAGGGAACAATTCACCCCTCCACTTT. Its protein is CASSRTGNNSPLHF.

This chain joins TRBV19 and TRBJ1-1; D possibly corresponds to TRBD1 (5 bases). This CDR3 has 13 amino acids. Trimming removed 7 bases at V and 1 base at J, with 10 bases between. The V gene's germline CDR1 is LNHDA and CDR2 SQIVND (reference sequence). CDR3 residues: CASTGQANTEAFF. Here the CDR3 DNA reads TGTGCCAGTACAGGGCAGGCGAACACTGAAGCTTTCTTT.

The chain has TRBV4-1 and TRBJ2-7, with D tentatively TRBD2 (5 bases). Trimming removed 4 bases from V and 4 bases from J, with 14 bases in between. Germline V gene sequence: CDR1 MGHRA, CDR2 YSYEKL. The CDR3 is made up of 14 amino acids. The CDR3 region has the DNA TGCGCCAGCAGCCGAGGACCCCTAGCTTACGAGCAGTACTTC. Translated, it gives CASSRGPLAYEQYF.

The V and J genes are TRBV7-9 and TRBJ1-1, with D possibly TRBD1 on 6 matching bases. The CDR3 has 15 amino acids. Germline V gene lookup returns CDR1 SEHNR and CDR2 FQNEAQ (reference sequence). The V end lost 4 bases, the J end lost 4 bases, and 16 bases lay between the germline ends. CDR3 protein: CASSSSGVMGTEAFF. CDR3 in DNA: TGTGCCAGCAGCTCGTCAGGGGTTATGGGCACTGAAGCTTTCTTT.

This clone has a handful of counts. The V gene is TRBV5-1, the J gene TRBJ2-7, with 8 bases that match TRBD1. Germline V gene data show CDR1 as SGHRS and CDR2 as YFSETQ. CDR3 size: 13 residues. V was pared by 8 bases and J by 1 base, with 5 bases of the junction left unmatched. CDR3 region: CASRTGTSYEQYF. In nucleotides, the CDR3 is TGCGCCAGTCGGACAGGGACATCCTACGAGCAGTACTTC.

V and J are TRBV6-2 or TRBV6-3 and TRBJ1-5; D gene unclear. Germline-derived CDR1 and CDR2 are MNHEY and SVGEGT. V lost 5 bases, J lost 7 bases, and 15 bases lay in between. The CDR3 consists of 14 residues. This CDR3 reads CASSQTNDKQPQHF. CDR3 coding DNA: TGTGCCAGCAGTCAAACCAACGACAAGCAGCCCCAGCATTTT.

The gene calls are TRBV7-9 and TRBJ1-1; TRBD1 might be the D (6 bases). Trimming stripped 5 bases from V and 1 base from J, with 11 bases between. The CDR3 runs 14 residues. CDR1 is SEHNR and CDR2 is FQNEAQ in the germline V gene (reference sequence). The CDR3 DNA reads TGTGCCAGCAGCACCGGGACAAGGAACACTGAAGCTTTCTTT. This translates into CASSTGTRNTEAFF. The variable domain in full, with the rest retrieved from reference TRBV7-9 and TRBJ1-1, is DTGVSQNPRHKITKRGQNVTFRCDPISEHNRLYWYRQTLGQGPEFLTYFQNEAQLEKSRLLSDRFSAERPKGSFSTLEIQRTEQGDSAMYLCASSTGTRNTEAFFGQGTRLTVV.

This clone has a handful of counts. The genes are TRBV6-5 and TRBJ1-2; 11 positions match TRBD1. The V and J ends lost 2 bases and 4 bases, in that order; junction bases with no gene match: 3. The germline V gene encodes CDR1 MNHEY and CDR2 SVGAGI. The CDR3 loop spans 15 amino acids. For the CDR3, the DNA is TGTGCCAGCAGTTACCAGGGACAGGGGGTCTATGGCTACACCTTC. Translation: CASSYQGQGVYGYTF.

This clone turned up a few times. CDR3 amino acids: CASSPGPGGSEKLFF. The DNA for the CDR3 is TGTGCCAGCAGCCCGGGCCCAGGGGGCTCTGAAAAACTGTTTTTT. V is TRBV3-1 (or the pseudogene TRBV3-2) and J is TRBJ1-4; 8 bases line up with TRBD1. Trimming cost V 4 bases and J 7 bases; bases outside gene matches: 8. CDR1 is LGHDT and CDR2 is YNNKEL in the germline V gene (reference sequence). The CDR3 loop spans 15 amino acids.

The sample holds one count of this clone. V usage is TRBV12-3 or TRBV12-4 and J usage is TRBJ1-5; possible D gene TRBD1, 6 bases. The germline V and J ends were trimmed by 3 bases and 7 bases, with 10 bases remaining between them. The CDR3 has 13 amino acids. CDR3 nucleotides: TGTGCCAGCAGTTTTCGGGGGGCGCAGCCCCAGCATTTT. This codes for CASSFRGAQPQHF.

The chain uses TRBV30 and TRBJ1-4; D is unclear. Per the germline V gene, CDR1 is GTSNPN and CDR2 is SVGIG (reference sequence). V shed 4 bases and J shed 4 bases, with 13 bases lying between them. CDR3 length: 14 residues. CDR3 in DNA: TGTGCCTGGACCCCCGGCGGTGGTAATGAAAAACTGTTTTTT. It yields the protein CAWTPGGGNEKLFF.

The rearrangement uses TRBV7-2 and TRBJ1-1, with a possible D match to TRBD1 (5 bases). The CDR3 consists of 13 residues. The germline CDR1 and CDR2 sequences are SGHTA and FQGNSA. The ends were cut back, 5 bases at V and 3 bases at J, with 10 bases in the middle. In DNA form, the CDR3 reads TGTGCCAGCAGCATCCAACAGGACACTGAAGCTTTCTTT. Its protein is CASSIQQDTEAFF. Full variable domain (remainder filled in from reference TRBV7-2 and TRBJ1-1): GAGVSQSPSNKVTEKGKDVELRCDPISGHTALYWYRQSLGQGLEFLIYFQGNSAPDKSGLPSDRFSAERTGGSVSTLTIQRTQQEDSAVYLCASSIQQDTEAFFGQGTRLTVV.